The clone carrying this T cell receptor (beta chain) was seen only a few times. What it recognizes is unknown. The sample originates from a study of cytomegalovirus exposure and HLA in healthy donors. Overall study results and limits: The study listed 150 to 200 cytomegalovirus-associated TCR beta chains. In a later analysis, compared with equally common non-associated chains, HLA-associated beta chains were more expanded. According to an earlier analysis, most TCR beta V segments yielded productive rearrangements about 90% or about 30% of the time. Accurate prediction of most subjects' HLA-A and HLA-B alleles from TCR beta sequences was reported.

Trimming stripped 0 bases from V and 8 bases from J, with 20 bases between. The CDR3 contains 16 residues. In germline, CDR1 is SGHRS, CDR2 YFSETQ. This PCR relied on a set of 60 Vbeta primers and 13 Jbeta primers. Clones were sequenced by immunoSEQ multiplex PCR, and TCRdb holds only the in-frame ones, with some missing. The sample holds more than 80,000 clones, roughly 76% seen once. The material sequenced was PBMCs. The V call is TRBV5-1, the J call TRBJ1-2; unclear D gene. This TCR was recovered from a human donor in good health. CDR3 sequence (DNA): TGCGCCAGCAGCTTGGGAACGGGTACCCAAGTAAAAGGCTACACCTTC. Encoded protein: CASSLGTGTQVKGYTF.